The clone carrying this T cell receptor beta chain was seen a few times. Its cognate antigen is unknown. All of the isolated RNA was reverse transcribed, so expressed TCRB transcripts were sequenced. TCRdb's copy holds only in-frame clones and misses some; the assay was immunoSEQ multiplex PCR. The table shows 130,000 to 150,000 clones, with 6.9% occurring only once. The germline V gene encodes CDR1 SNHLY and CDR2 FYNNEI. This CDR3 has 14 residues. V was trimmed by 8 bases and J by 0 bases, leaving 12 bases between them. This entry belongs to a study of beta chain features in type 1 diabetes. Study-wide points: A closer apparent resemblance between naive, central memory and Treg TCRB repertoires was seen in patients than in healthy donors. The study notes PCR might favor shorter templates equally in patients and controls.

Isolation of CD4+ naive, central memory, regulatory and stem cell-like memory cells was achieved by sorting via CD45RO/CCR7/CD25/CD127/CD95/CD27. Material: central memory CD4+ T cells from blood. The clonotype comes from a woman aged 25 to 39 in good health. The chain employs TRBV2 and TRBJ2-3; TRBD1 is a possible D gene (6 bases). The CDR3 is CASGDRKSTDTQYF. CDR3 DNA sequence: TGTGCCAGCGGAGACAGGAAAAGCACAGATACGCAGTATTTT.